What follows are 11 T cell receptor beta chains derived from one specimen sequenced in a study of vaccination effects on CD4 cells after COVID-19. Viral peptide pool expansion of antigen-specific CD4+ T cells preceded sequencing in the ViraFEST assay. The culture ran for 9 to 11 days, and then CD4+ T cells were isolated. The vaccine given was either BNT162b2 or mRNA-1273, in two doses. TCRdb keeps only in-frame clones here, not all; method: immunoSEQ multiplex PCR. The top ten hold over 1.2% of the sample, which has over 30,000 clones, roughly 86% seen once. No antigens are known for them. Sequenced material: CD4+ T cells from PBMCs cultured with HCoV-NL63 spike peptides, taken after COVID-19 vaccination. The receptors were sampled from a human donor who received a COVID-19 vaccine. Some clones in this sample may be carry-over from other donors' samples.

This chain links TRBV5-1 with TRBJ2-4; possibly TRBD1 for D (5 bases). Germline V lookup: CDR1 SGHRS, CDR2 YFSETQ. This CDR3 spans 16 amino acids. Trimming removed 4 bases from V and 0 bases from J, with 14 bases in between. The CDR3 DNA sequence: TGCGCCAGCAGCGCCGCTTTGGGGCTAGCCAAAAACATTCAGTACTTC. Translation gives CASSAALGLAKNIQYF.

The rearrangement uses TRBV5-4 and TRBJ2-2; TRBD1 agrees at 7 bases. The CDR3 contains 17 residues. CDR1 is SGHNT, CDR2 YYREEE, per germline (reference sequence). V was pared by 5 bases and J by 6 bases, with 16 bases of the junction left unmatched. CDR3 bases: TGTGCCAGCAGACCTCAAGAAATGACAGGGTTCCCCGGGGAGCTGTTTTTT. It is translated as CASRPQEMTGFPGELFF.

The rearrangement links TRBV7-2 to TRBJ2-6; 8 bases line up with TRBD1. V lost 4 bases to trimming and J lost 2 bases; unmatched junction nucleotides: 1. Germline assignment: CDR1 SGHTA and CDR2 FQGNSA. The CDR3 covers 15 residues. CDR3 bases: TGTGCCAGCAGCTCGGACAGGGCTGGGGCCAACGTCCTGACTTTC. It encodes CASSSDRAGANVLTF. The full variable domain, with the rest looked up from reference TRBV7-2 and TRBJ2-6, is GAGVSQSPSNKVTEKGKDVELRCDPISGHTALYWYRQSLGQGLEFLIYFQGNSAPDKSGLPSDRFSAERTGGSVSTLTIQRTQQEDSAVYLCASSSDRAGANVLTFGAGSRLTVL.

The chain joins TRBV7-2 to TRBJ1-6; 9 bases line up with TRBD1. Germline-derived CDR1 and CDR2 are SGHTA and FQGNSA. The CDR3 contains 18 residues. V lost 5 bases and J lost 4; bases outside the gene matches: 12. CDR3 protein: CASSMGQGGGTYNSPLHF. CDR3 sequence (DNA): TGTGCCAGCAGCATGGGACAGGGCGGCGGTACATATAATTCACCCCTCCACTTT.

The sample holds one count of this clone. The genes are TRBV2 and TRBJ1-5; 9 nucleotides line up with TRBD1. The V and J ends lost 6 bases and 3 bases, in that order; junction bases with no gene match: 3. In germline, CDR1 is SNHLY, CDR2 FYNNEI. This CDR3 is 14 amino acids long. The CDR3: CASRGDRVNQPQHF. The DNA for the CDR3 is TGTGCCAGCAGGGGGGACAGGGTCAATCAGCCCCAGCATTTT.

V is TRBV4-1 and J is TRBJ1-1, with D uncertain. V gave up 1 base and J gave up 2 bases, with 8 bases separating them. Germline-derived CDR1 and CDR2 are MGHRA and YSYEKL. The CDR3 extends over 14 amino acids. The CDR3 DNA reads as TGCGCCAGCAGCCAAGTCGCGGTAAACACTGAAGCTTTCTTT. Protein: CASSQVAVNTEAFF.

The chain links TRBV5-1 to TRBJ2-1, with no clear D. CDR3 size: 14 residues. The germline gives CDR1 SGHRS, CDR2 YFSETQ. V lost 2 bases and J 1 base, leaving 7 bases between the germline ends. As DNA, the CDR3 is TGCGCCAGCAGCTTAGCTACTTCCTACAATGAGCAGTTCTTC. Translation gives CASSLATSYNEQFF.

The sample holds one count of this clone. The chain combines TRBV5-5 with TRBJ1-4; 12 bases are a match to TRBD1. J lost 8 bases, V lost 4 bases, and 9 bases had no gene match. CDR3 length equals 16 residues. Germline CDR1 SGHKS, CDR2 YYEKEE (reference sequence). CDR3 in amino acids: CASSSGTGGAGEKLFF. The CDR3 region has the DNA TGTGCCAGCAGCAGCGGGACAGGGGGCGCGGGAGAAAAACTGTTTTTT.

The genes are TRBV5-1 and TRBJ2-2; D uncertain. The germline V gene encodes CDR1 SGHRS and CDR2 YFSETQ. The CDR3 runs to 16 residues. The V end lost 4 bases, the J end lost 0 bases, and 13 bases lay between the germline ends. The CDR3 DNA follows: TGCGCCAGCAGCCCCCGCGGAACGCCGAACACCGGGGAGCTGTTTTTT. Its protein is CASSPRGTPNTGELFF.

The table lists this clone with a few counts. This chain links TRBV7-3 with TRBJ1-1; 7 bases are a match to TRBD1. V lost 5 bases to trimming and J lost 3 bases; unmatched junction nucleotides: 3. CDR1 is SGHTA, CDR2 FQGTGA, per germline. The CDR3 contains 13 residues. The CDR3 sequence is CASSRQGHTEAFF. CDR3 nucleotides: TGTGCCAGCAGCCGACAGGGTCACACTGAAGCTTTCTTT. Complete variable domain (other parts from reference TRBV7-3 and TRBJ1-1): GAGVSQTPSNKVTEKGKYVELRCDPISGHTALYWYRQSLGQGPEFLIYFQGTGAADDSGLPNDRFFAVRPEGSVSTLKIQRTERGDSAVYLCASSRQGHTEAFFGQGTRLTVV.

This chain links TRBV15 with TRBJ2-3, with TRBD1 matching over 8 bases. Germline trimming cut 7 bases from V and 6 bases from J; bases unmatched to any gene: 24. The CDR3 extends over 19 amino acids. Germline-derived CDR1 and CDR2 are LNHNV and YYDKDF (reference sequence). CDR3 sequence reads: CATTRALGTGRGLSDTQYF. CDR3 DNA sequence: TGTGCCACCACCAGGGCATTGGGCACCGGCAGGGGGCTTTCTGATACGCAGTATTTT.